This T cell receptor beta chain derives from a study of blood T cell repertoires in COVID-19. About the study: The United States, Italy and Spain supplied acute and convalescent COVID-19 samples.

V gave up 7 bases and J gave up 0 bases; unmatched junction bases: 6. The CDR3 is 15 residues long. In Cohort 3, a recovered donor had either two negative PCRs, clearance, or symptom resolution. Some clones are missing from TCRdb's copy, which holds only in-frame ones; the method was immunoSEQ multiplex PCR. The sample includes hundreds of thousands of clones, approximately 83% of them seen just once. The origin of this receptor is a woman in her sixties or seventies who had recovered from COVID-19. Sequences were obtained from PBMCs or T cells enriched from blood (not recorded which). This chain uses TRBV23-1 with TRBJ1-3; 7 bases are a match to TRBD1. TRBV23-1 is recorded as an ORF, its role being uncertain. The CDR3 sequence is CASIRTGDSGNTIYF. The CDR3 DNA is TGCGCCAGCATTCGGACAGGAGACTCTGGAAACACCATATATTTT.